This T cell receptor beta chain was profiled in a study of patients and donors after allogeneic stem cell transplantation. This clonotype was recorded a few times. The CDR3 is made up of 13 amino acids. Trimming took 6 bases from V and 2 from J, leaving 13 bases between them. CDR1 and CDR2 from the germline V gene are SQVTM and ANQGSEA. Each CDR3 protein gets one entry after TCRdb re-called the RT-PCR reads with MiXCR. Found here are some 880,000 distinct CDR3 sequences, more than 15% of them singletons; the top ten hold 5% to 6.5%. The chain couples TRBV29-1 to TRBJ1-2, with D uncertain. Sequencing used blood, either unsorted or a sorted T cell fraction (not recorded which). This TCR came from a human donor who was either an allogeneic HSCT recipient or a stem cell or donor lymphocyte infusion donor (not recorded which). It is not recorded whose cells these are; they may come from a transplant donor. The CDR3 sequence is CSVSLRNNYGYTF. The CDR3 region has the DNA TGCAGCGTGTCCTTAAGGAACAACTATGGCTACACCTTC. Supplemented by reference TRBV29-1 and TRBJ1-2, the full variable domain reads SAVISQKPSRDICQRGTSLTIQCQVDSQVTMMFWYRQQPGQSLTLIATANQGSEATYESGFVIDKFPISRPNLTFSTLTVSNMSPEDSSIYLCSVSLRNNYGYTFGSGTRLTVV.